Each of the 14 T cell receptor beta chains below was sequenced from the same sample in a study of T cell repertoires in cytomegalovirus infection. A single record per CDR3 protein comes from TCRdb applying MiXCR to the reads. The sample lists 310,000 or so distinct CDR3 sequences; approximately 10% were seen once. The sample taken for sequencing was PBMCs. The receptors derive from a human donor in good health (CMV status not recorded). Some clones in this sample may be carry-over from other donors' samples.

This clonotype was recorded at least ten times. The chain has TRBV7-2 and TRBJ1-2, with a tentative D call TRBD1 (5 bases). The length of the CDR3 is 15 residues. Between the trimmed V and J ends, which lost 1 base and 6 bases, there was a span of 15 bases. CDR1 is SGHTA and CDR2 is FQGNSA in the germline V gene. The CDR3 spells CASSLVLGTDDGYTF. CDR3 bases: TGTGCCAGCAGCTTAGTTCTGGGGACCGACGATGGCTACACCTTC.

This clonotype has a count of ten or more. J is TRBJ1-2 and V is TRBV10-3, with D perhaps TRBD1 (5 bases). The germline V gene has CDR1 ENHRY and CDR2 SYGVKD. V lost 8 bases and J 4 bases, leaving 20 bases between the germline ends. There are 15 residues in the CDR3. This CDR3 is CAIAVNTDIGYGYTF. The CDR3, as DNA: TGTGCCATCGCAGTGAATACGGACATAGGCTATGGCTACACCTTC.

This clonotype was found many times. The rearrangement links TRBV5-1 to TRBJ2-5, with D uncertain. The CDR3 has 11 residues. The germline V and J ends were trimmed by 5 bases and 4 bases, with 6 bases remaining between them. From germline, CDR1 is SGHRS and CDR2 YFSETQ. CDR3 in DNA: TGCGCCAGCAGACTTGGAGAGACCCAGTACTTC. This encodes CASRLGETQYF.

Many counts were recorded for this clonotype. The rearrangement uses TRBV28 and TRBJ1-6; D ambiguous. The CDR3 covers 14 residues. Germline-derived CDR1 and CDR2 are MDHEN and SYDVKM. Trimming took 2 bases from V and 7 from J, leaving 9 bases between them. The CDR3 bases are TGTGCCAGCAGTTTAAACCTACAGAATTCACCCCTCCACTTT. It yields the protein CASSLNLQNSPLHF.

This clonotype was recorded many times. This sequence joins TRBV12-3 or TRBV12-4 and TRBJ1-1; D perhaps matches TRBD1 (5 bases). V gave up 7 bases and J gave up 8 bases, with 14 bases separating them. The CDR3 runs 12 residues. CDR3 residues: CASTLGPREAFF. CDR3 nucleotide sequence: TGTGCCAGCACCTTGGGGCCCAGGGAAGCTTTCTTT.

This clonotype was found many times. The chain couples TRBV29-1 to TRBJ1-1, with a tentative D call TRBD1 (5 bases). This CDR3 spans 11 amino acids. The V gene's germline CDR1 is SQVTM and CDR2 ANQGSEA. The CDR3 reads CSPGGDTEAFF. The CDR3 nucleotides are TGCAGTCCGGGGGGGGACACTGAAGCTTTCTTT.

This clonotype was recorded many times. The V call is TRBV25-1, the J call TRBJ1-2; TRBD1 is a possible D gene (5 bases). The CDR3 runs 12 residues. Deletions cut 6 bases from V and 4 bases from J, with 9 bases between. CDR1 MGHDK and CDR2 SYGVNS come from the germline V gene. The CDR3 coding sequence is TGTGCCAGCAGGGGGCTGGGCTATGGCTACACCTTC. Its protein product is CASRGLGYGYTF.

Ten or more counts support this clonotype. This chain joins TRBV5-4 and TRBJ2-5; no definite D call. This CDR3 is 14 amino acids long. Trimming pared 3 bases from V and 2 bases from J, leaving 11 bases between. Germline V lookup: CDR1 SGHNT, CDR2 YYREEE (reference sequence). CDR3 protein: CASSSTSLQETQYF. The CDR3 DNA reads as TGTGCCAGCAGCTCCACCAGTCTACAAGAGACCCAGTACTTC.

This clonotype was counted ten times or more. This chain joins TRBV20-1 and TRBJ1-5, with TRBD1 as a possible D gene (5 bases). CDR1 DFQATT and CDR2 SNEGSKA come from the germline V gene (reference sequence). V lost 8 bases to trimming and J lost 9 bases, with 20 bases between them. The CDR3 spans 13 residues. In DNA, the CDR3 is TGCAGTCCTTCCTCGGGGCCCAACGGGCCCCAGCATTTT. Encoded protein: CSPSSGPNGPQHF.

This clonotype was found many times. The chain couples TRBV20-1 to TRBJ2-1; 12 bases agree with TRBD2. Losses at the gene ends were 5 bases for V and 8 bases for J; bases not matched to a gene: 7. The CDR3 covers 14 residues. Germline CDR1 and CDR2: DFQATT and SNEGSKA (reference sequence). CDR3 sequence (DNA): TGCAGTGCTCCTAACCCTAGCGGGGGGGATGAGCAGTTCTTC. Residues: CSAPNPSGGDEQFF.

The J gene is TRBJ1-1, the V gene TRBV7-9; D not resolved. Trimming left V 7 bases short and J 3 bases short, with 12 bases between. The CDR3 covers 13 residues. Germline CDR1 reads SEHNR; CDR2 reads FQNEAQ (reference sequence). CDR3 sequence: CASNERKDTEAFF. CDR3 nucleotide sequence: TGTGCCAGCAACGAGAGGAAGGACACTGAAGCTTTCTTT.

This clonotype appeared a few times. This sequence joins TRBV2 and TRBJ1-4; TRBD1 matches at 7 bases. V gave up 8 bases and J gave up 2 bases; unmatched junction bases: 5. Looked up from germline, CDR1 is SNHLY and CDR2 is FYNNEI. The CDR3 has 14 amino acids. The CDR3 is CASRDRETNEKLFF. CDR3 in DNA: TGTGCCAGCCGCGACAGGGAGACTAATGAAAAACTGTTTTTT.

This clonotype was recorded many times. The chain joins TRBV20-1 to TRBJ1-6; D might be TRBD1 (6 bases). Trimming stripped 4 bases from V and 9 bases from J, with 16 bases between. CDR1 is DFQATT and CDR2 is SNEGSKA in the germline V gene (reference sequence). The CDR3 spans 14 residues. The CDR3 coding sequence is TGCAGTGCTATGAACAGGGAGTTAAGTTCACCCCTCCACTTT. This codes for CSAMNRELSSPLHF.

This clonotype was recorded a few times. The chain joins TRBV2 to TRBJ2-4; tentatively, D is TRBD1 or TRBD2 (5 bases each). Germline V gene lookup returns CDR1 SNHLY and CDR2 FYNNEI. The CDR3 has 14 residues. V was clipped by 7 bases and J by 1 base, with 11 bases between them. The CDR3 reads CASTGRRAKNIQYF. The DNA for the CDR3 is TGTGCCAGCACGGGACGGCGTGCCAAAAACATTCAGTACTTC.